This T cell receptor beta chain was sequenced during a study of cytotoxic CD8 clonotypes in ibrutinib-treated CLL. Per the germline V gene, CDR1 is LNHNV and CDR2 is YYDKDF (reference sequence). The CDR3 has 13 residues. V was pared by 2 bases and J by 6 bases, with 8 bases between. Profiled with immunoSEQ multiplex PCR; TCRdb holds only in-frame clones, not every one. The sample yields about 63,000 clones, 65% to 75% seen once. The sequences come from PBMCs, collected after 12 months of ibrutinib treatment. The V and J genes are TRBV15 and TRBJ2-1; no firm D call. The sequence derives from a human donor with chronic lymphocytic leukemia. CDR3 coding DNA: TGTGCCACCAGCAGACAACACTTCAATGAGCAGTTCTTC. The encoded protein is CATSRQHFNEQFF.